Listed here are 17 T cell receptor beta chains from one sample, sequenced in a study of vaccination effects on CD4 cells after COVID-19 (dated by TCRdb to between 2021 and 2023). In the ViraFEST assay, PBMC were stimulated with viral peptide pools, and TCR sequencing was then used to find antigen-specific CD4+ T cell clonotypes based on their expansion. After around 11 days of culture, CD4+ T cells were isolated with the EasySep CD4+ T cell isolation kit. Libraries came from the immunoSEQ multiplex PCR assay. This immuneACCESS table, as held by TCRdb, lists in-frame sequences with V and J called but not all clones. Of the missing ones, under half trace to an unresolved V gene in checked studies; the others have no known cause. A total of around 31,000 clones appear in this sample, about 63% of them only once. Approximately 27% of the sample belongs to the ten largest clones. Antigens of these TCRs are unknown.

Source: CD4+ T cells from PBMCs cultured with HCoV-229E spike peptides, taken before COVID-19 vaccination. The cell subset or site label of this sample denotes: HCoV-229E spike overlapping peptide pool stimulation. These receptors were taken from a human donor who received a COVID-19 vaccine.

The CDR3 nucleotides are TGTGCCAGCAGCCCACTAGCGGGAGGGGCCTACAATGAGCAGTTCTTC. Translation: CASSPLAGGAYNEQFF. This rearrangement joins TRBV11-2 to TRBJ2-1; 13 nucleotides line up with TRBD2. CDR1 and CDR2 from the germline V gene are SGHAT and FQNNGV. This CDR3 region has 16 residues. V shed 5 bases and J 2 bases; nucleotides not matched to a gene: 3. Filled out from reference TRBV11-2 and TRBJ2-1, the complete variable domain reads EAGVAQSPRYKIIEKRQSVAFWCNPISGHATLYWYQQILGQGPKLLIQFQNNGVVDDSQLPKDRFSAERLKGVDSTLKIQPAKLEDSAVYLCASSPLAGGAYNEQFFGPGTRLTVL.

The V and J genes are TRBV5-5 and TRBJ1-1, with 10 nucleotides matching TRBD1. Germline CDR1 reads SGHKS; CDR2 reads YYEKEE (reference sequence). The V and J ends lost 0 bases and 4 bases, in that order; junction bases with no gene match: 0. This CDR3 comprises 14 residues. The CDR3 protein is CASSLGTGGTEAFF. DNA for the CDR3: TGTGCCAGCAGCTTGGGGACAGGGGGCACTGAAGCTTTCTTT.

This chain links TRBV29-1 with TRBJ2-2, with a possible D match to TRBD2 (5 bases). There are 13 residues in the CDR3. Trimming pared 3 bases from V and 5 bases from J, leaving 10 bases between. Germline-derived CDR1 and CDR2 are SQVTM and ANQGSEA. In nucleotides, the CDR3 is TGCAGCGTTGAGGGGAGCCCTACCGGGGAGCTGTTTTTT. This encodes CSVEGSPTGELFF.

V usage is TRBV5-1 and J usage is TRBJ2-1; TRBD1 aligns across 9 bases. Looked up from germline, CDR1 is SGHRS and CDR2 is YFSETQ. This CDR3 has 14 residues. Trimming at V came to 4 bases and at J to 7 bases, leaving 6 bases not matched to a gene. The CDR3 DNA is TGCGCCAGCAGCCGGGACAGGGTAGAAAATGAGCAGTTCTTC. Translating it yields CASSRDRVENEQFF.

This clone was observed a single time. CDR3 loop: CASSTTGVPYQPQHF. The CDR3 DNA follows: TGTGCCAGTAGTACCACAGGGGTTCCTTATCAGCCCCAGCATTTT. The chain combines TRBV19 with TRBJ1-5, with 7 bases identical to TRBD1. The junction had 8 bases not matched to a gene; V was cut back by 4 bases and J by 5 bases. Germline V gene data show CDR1 as LNHDA and CDR2 as SQIVND (reference sequence). This CDR3 spans 15 amino acids.

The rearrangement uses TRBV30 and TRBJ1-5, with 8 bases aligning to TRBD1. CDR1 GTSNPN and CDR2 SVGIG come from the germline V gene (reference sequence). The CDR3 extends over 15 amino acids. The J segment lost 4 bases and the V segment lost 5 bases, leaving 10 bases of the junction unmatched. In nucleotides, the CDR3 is TGTGCCTGGGCCCGGACAGGGTTGGGTAATCAGCCCCAGCATTTT. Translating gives CAWARTGLGNQPQHF.

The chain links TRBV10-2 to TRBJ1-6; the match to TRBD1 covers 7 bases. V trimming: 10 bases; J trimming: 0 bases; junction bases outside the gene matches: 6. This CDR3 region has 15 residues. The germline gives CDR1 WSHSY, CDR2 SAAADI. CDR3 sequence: CATRQGSSYNSPLHF. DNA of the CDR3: TGCGCCACACGACAGGGTTCCTCCTATAATTCACCCCTCCACTTT.

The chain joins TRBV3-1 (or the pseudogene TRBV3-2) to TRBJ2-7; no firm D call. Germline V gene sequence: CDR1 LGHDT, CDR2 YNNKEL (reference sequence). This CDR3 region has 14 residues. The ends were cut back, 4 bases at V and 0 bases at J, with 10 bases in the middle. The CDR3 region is CASSPDPDSYEQYF. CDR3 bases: TGTGCCAGCAGCCCAGACCCCGACTCCTACGAGCAGTACTTC.

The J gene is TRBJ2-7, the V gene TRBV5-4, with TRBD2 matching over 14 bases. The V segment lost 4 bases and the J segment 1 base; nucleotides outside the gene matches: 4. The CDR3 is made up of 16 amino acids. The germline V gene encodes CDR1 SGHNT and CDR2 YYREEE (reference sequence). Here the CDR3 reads CASSPGLAGGSYEQYF. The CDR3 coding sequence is TGTGCCAGCAGCCCCGGACTAGCGGGAGGTTCCTACGAGCAGTACTTC.

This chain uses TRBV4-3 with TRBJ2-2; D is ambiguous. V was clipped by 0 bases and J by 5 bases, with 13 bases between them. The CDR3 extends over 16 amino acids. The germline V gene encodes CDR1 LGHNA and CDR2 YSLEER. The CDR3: CASSQESLPGTGELFF. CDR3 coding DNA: TGCGCCAGCAGCCAAGAGAGCCTGCCCGGGACCGGGGAGCTGTTTTTT.

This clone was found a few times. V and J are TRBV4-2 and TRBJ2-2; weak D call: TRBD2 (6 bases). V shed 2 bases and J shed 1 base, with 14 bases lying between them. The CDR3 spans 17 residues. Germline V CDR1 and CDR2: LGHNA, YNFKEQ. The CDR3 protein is CASSQPRDRGNTGELFF. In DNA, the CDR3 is TGTGCCAGCAGCCAACCGCGGGATAGGGGGAACACCGGGGAGCTGTTTTTT.

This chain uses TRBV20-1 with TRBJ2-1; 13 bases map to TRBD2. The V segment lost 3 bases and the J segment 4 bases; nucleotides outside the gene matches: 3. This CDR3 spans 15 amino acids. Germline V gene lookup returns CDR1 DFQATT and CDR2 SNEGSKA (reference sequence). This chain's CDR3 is CSASGTSGDYNEQFF. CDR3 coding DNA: TGCAGTGCTAGTGGGACTAGCGGGGATTACAATGAGCAGTTCTTC.

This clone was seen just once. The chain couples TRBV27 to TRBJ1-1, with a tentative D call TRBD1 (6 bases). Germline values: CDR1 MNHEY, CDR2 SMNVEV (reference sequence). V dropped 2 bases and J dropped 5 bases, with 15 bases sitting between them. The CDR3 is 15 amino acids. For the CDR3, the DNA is TGTGCCAGCAGTTTAGGCGACAGGTTAGTGACTGAAGCTTTCTTT. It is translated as CASSLGDRLVTEAFF.

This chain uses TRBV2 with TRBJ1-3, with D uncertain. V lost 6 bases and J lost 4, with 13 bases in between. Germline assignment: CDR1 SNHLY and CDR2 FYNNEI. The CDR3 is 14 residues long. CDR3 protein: CASRSAPGGNTIYF. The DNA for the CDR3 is TGTGCCAGCAGATCAGCCCCGGGGGGAAACACCATATATTTT.

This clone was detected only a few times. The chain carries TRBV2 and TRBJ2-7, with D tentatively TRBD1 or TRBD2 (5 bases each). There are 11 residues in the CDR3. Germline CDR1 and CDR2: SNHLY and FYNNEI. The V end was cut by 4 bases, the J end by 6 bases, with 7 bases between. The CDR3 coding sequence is TGTGCCAGCAGTGGGGACGGCGAGCAGTACTTC. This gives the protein CASSGDGEQYF. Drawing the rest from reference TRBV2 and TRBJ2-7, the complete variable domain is EPEVTQTPSHQVTQMGQEVILRCVPISNHLYFYWYRQILGQKVEFLVSFYNNEISEKSEIFDDQFSVERPDGSNFTLKIRSTKLEDSAMYFCASSGDGEQYFGPGTRLTVT.

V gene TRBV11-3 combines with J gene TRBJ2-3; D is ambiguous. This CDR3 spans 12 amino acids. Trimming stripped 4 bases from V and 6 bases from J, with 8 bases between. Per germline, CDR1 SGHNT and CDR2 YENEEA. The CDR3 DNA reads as TGTGCCAGCAGCTCCGGCCGCGATACGCAGTATTTT. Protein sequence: CASSSGRDTQYF. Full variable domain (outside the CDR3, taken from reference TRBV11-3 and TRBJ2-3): EAGVVQSPRYKIIEKKQPVAFWCNPISGHNTLYWYLQNLGQGPELLIRYENEEAVDDSQLPKDRFSAERLKGVDSTLKIQPAELGDSAVYLCASSSGRDTQYFGPGTRLTVL.

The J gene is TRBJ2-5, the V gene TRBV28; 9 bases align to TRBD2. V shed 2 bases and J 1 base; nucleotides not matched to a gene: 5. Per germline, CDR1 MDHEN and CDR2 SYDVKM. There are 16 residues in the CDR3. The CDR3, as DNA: TGTGCCAGCAGTTTACAGACTAGCGGAATCCAAGAGACCCAGTACTTC. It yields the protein CASSLQTSGIQETQYF. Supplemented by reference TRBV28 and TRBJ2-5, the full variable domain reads DVKVTQSSRYLVKRTGEKVFLECVQDMDHENMFWYRQDPGLGLRLIYFSYDVKMKEKGDIPEGYSVSREKKERFSLILESASTNQTSMYLCASSLQTSGIQETQYFGPGTRLLVL.